In this sample, the clone carrying this TCR beta chain turned up a few times. Its antigen is unidentified. The sample comes from a study of CD8 T cells in ankylosing spondylitis. Study-wide findings and caveats: There was reportedly significant enrichment of clones that were disease-linked in matched ankylosing spondylitis synovial fluid.

V was shortened by 4 bases and J by 1 base, with 10 bases between the two germline ends. The CDR3 contains 13 residues. Germline CDR1 is GTSNPN and CDR2 is SVGIG (reference sequence). Using quantitative 5'-RACE with molecular barcodes, the authors made TCR beta libraries. One entry per CDR3 protein results from TCRdb running MiXCR on the 5' RACE reads. Among around 100,000 distinct CDR3 sequences listed, 20% to 30% were seen once. The sample comprised synovial fluid, either unsorted or a sorted T cell fraction (not recorded which). This sequence was found in a male donor with ankylosing spondylitis. This rearrangement joins TRBV30 to TRBJ1-1, with a weak D call TRBD1 (6 bases). CDR3 nucleotide sequence: TGTGCCTGGACAGGGGATCAGAACACTGAAGCTTTCTTT. Translated, it gives CAWTGDQNTEAFF.